The T cell receptor (beta chain) under discussion was sequenced for a study of blood T cell repertoires in COVID-19. The wider study: Sources were T cells, B-cell-depleted T cells, or PBMCs; the material itself was cDNA or gDNA.

Assay used: immunoSEQ multiplex PCR; TCRdb lists only in-frame clones, some missing. The table lists about 190,000 clones, 84% of them singletons. CDR1 and CDR2 from the germline V gene are SGHVS and FQNEAQ. The CDR3 loop spans 16 amino acids. Losses at the gene ends were 4 bases for V and 7 bases for J; bases not matched to a gene: 10. The sequence derives from a woman aged 25 to 39 who had recovered from COVID-19. The sequencing input was PBMCs or T cells enriched from blood (not recorded which). This chain connects TRBV7-8 to TRBJ2-1; 10 bases align to TRBD2. The CDR3 is CASSSPLAGGRNEQFF. CDR3 DNA: TGTGCCAGCAGCTCACCTTTAGCGGGGGGAAGGAATGAGCAGTTCTTC. Drawing the rest from reference TRBV7-8 and TRBJ2-1, the complete variable domain is GAGVSQSPRYKVAKRGQDVALRCDPISGHVSLFWYQQALGQGPEFLTYFQNEAQLDKSGLPSDRFFAERPEGSVSTLKIQRTQQEDSAVYLCASSSPLAGGRNEQFFGPGTRLTVL.